A single sample gave rise to the 21 T cell receptor beta chains below, sequenced in a study of cytotoxic CD8 clonotypes in ibrutinib-treated CLL. The repertoire was sequenced with immunoSEQ multiplex PCR; TCRdb's copy has only in-frame clones and lacks some. The sample includes some 130,000 clones, around four fifths of them seen just once. The sequencing here drew on PBMCs, taken after 24 months of ibrutinib treatment. These receptors all come from a human donor with chronic lymphocytic leukemia.

This chain connects TRBV6-1 to TRBJ1-1, with D tentatively TRBD1 (6 bases). CDR1 and CDR2 (germline): MNHNS, SASEGT. The CDR3 loop spans 14 amino acids. The V end was cut by 5 bases, the J end by 8 bases, with 18 bases between. The CDR3 region has the DNA TGTGCCAGCAGTACCGGGACATCGTTTGGGGAAGCTTTCTTT. It is translated as CASSTGTSFGEAFF.

The rearrangement links TRBV7-9 to TRBJ1-1, with TRBD1 identical over 10 bases. The V gene's germline CDR1 is SEHNR and CDR2 FQNEAQ (reference sequence). Germline trimming cut 5 bases from V and 0 bases from J; bases unmatched to any gene: 3. The CDR3 extends over 15 amino acids. The CDR3 nucleotides are TGTGCCAGCAGCACGGGACAGGGGCTGAACACTGAAGCTTTCTTT. This sequence encodes CASSTGQGLNTEAFF.

The chain is built from TRBV7-9 and TRBJ1-6; 11 nucleotides match TRBD1. V lost 4 bases to trimming and J lost 0 bases; unmatched junction nucleotides: 8. This CDR3 region has 19 residues. Germline V lookup: CDR1 SEHNR, CDR2 FQNEAQ (reference sequence). The DNA for the CDR3 is TGTGCCAGCAGCTCAGGGACAGGGGGTTTAAGCTCCTATAATTCACCCCTCCACTTT. Its protein product is CASSSGTGGLSSYNSPLHF.

The chain employs TRBV5-1 and TRBJ1-1; no definite D call. Between the trimmed V and J ends, which lost 2 bases and 2 bases, there was a span of 7 bases. Germline V gene lookup returns CDR1 SGHRS and CDR2 YFSETQ. The CDR3 is made up of 13 amino acids. CDR3 region: CASSFVSNTEAFF. The CDR3 DNA is TGCGCCAGCAGCTTCGTCAGTAACACTGAAGCTTTCTTT.

The chain links TRBV4-3 to TRBJ2-3; D is ambiguous. This CDR3 is 14 amino acids long. The V end was cut by 0 bases, the J end by 0 bases, with 4 bases between. Looked up from germline, CDR1 is LGHNA and CDR2 is YSLEER. CDR3 amino acids: CASSQEDSTDTQYF. In DNA form, the CDR3 reads TGCGCCAGCAGCCAAGAGGACAGCACAGATACGCAGTATTTT.

J is TRBJ1-3 and V is TRBV7-8; D unresolved. The CDR3 consists of 14 residues. Germline V lookup: CDR1 SGHVS, CDR2 FQNEAQ. Trimming took 1 base from V and 3 from J, leaving 7 bases between them. For the CDR3, the DNA is TGTGCCAGCAGCTTAGGGGGTTATGGAAACACCATATATTTT. Encoded protein: CASSLGGYGNTIYF.

This clone has a single count. The rearrangement links TRBV10-3 to TRBJ1-2; weak D call: TRBD1 (5 bases). Germline-derived CDR1 and CDR2 are ENHRY and SYGVKD. The CDR3 has 14 amino acids. Trimming left V 11 bases short and J 2 bases short, with 18 bases between. CDR3 DNA sequence: TGTGCCGTCTGGGCAGCGGCAGGGAACTATGGCTACACCTTC. It translates to CAVWAAAGNYGYTF.

CDR3 coding DNA: TGTGCCAGCAGTTGGCGGGACAGGGGGCATGGGGCCAACGTCCTGACTTTC. Translation: CASSWRDRGHGANVLTF. The chain recombines TRBV28 with TRBJ2-6; 12 nucleotides agree with TRBD1. The CDR3 runs 17 residues. V shed 4 bases and J 3 bases; nucleotides not matched to a gene: 4. Germline V gene lookup returns CDR1 MDHEN and CDR2 SYDVKM.

This chain uses TRBV18 with TRBJ1-4; 9 bases are a match to TRBD1. V dropped 2 bases and J dropped 8; count of bases not matched to a gene: 6. In germline, CDR1 is KGHSH, CDR2 LQKENI. The CDR3 is 15 residues long. Written as DNA, the CDR3 is TGTGCCAGCTCACCAACCCGGACAGGGGAAGAAAAACTGTTTTTT. This gives the protein CASSPTRTGEEKLFF.

As to this clone: The same CDR3 also results from other DNA sequences found in this sample. The chain combines TRBV5-1 with TRBJ2-4; possible D gene TRBD1, 6 bases. V lost 5 bases and J lost 5, with 14 bases in between. CDR1 and CDR2 from the germline V gene are SGHRS and YFSETQ. The CDR3 loop spans 14 amino acids. The CDR3 region has the DNA TGCGCCAGCAGTGAACAGGGTAACCAAAACATTCAGTACTTC. Amino acid sequence: CASSEQGNQNIQYF.

The CDR3 is CAINQGGYEQYF. CDR3 in DNA: TGTGCCATCAACCAGGGCGGCTACGAGCAGTACTTC. V gene TRBV10-3 combines with J gene TRBJ2-7; TRBD1 might be the D (5 bases). V was pared by 7 bases and J by 3 bases, with 10 bases between. The CDR3 is made up of 12 amino acids. CDR1 and CDR2 from the germline V gene are ENHRY and SYGVKD.

Comment on this clone: The junction and the germline gene differ at one end; a read error may be behind it. Other DNA sequences from this sample encode an identical CDR3 as well. V is TRBV7-2 and J is TRBJ1-2, with TRBD1 identical over 7 bases. The V gene's germline CDR1 is SGHTA and CDR2 FQGNSA. This CDR3 contains 15 residues. Here the CDR3 reads CASSLGPGDSRGYTF. The CDR3 DNA reads TGTGCCAGTAGCTTAGGCCCGGGGGACAGTCGGGGCTACACCTTC.

This chain connects TRBV7-9 to TRBJ1-2, with 8 bases that match TRBD1. The CDR3 totals 14 residues. Germline V gene sequence: CDR1 SEHNR, CDR2 FQNEAQ (reference sequence). The junction had 4 bases not matched to a gene; V was cut back by 1 base and J by 6 bases. The CDR3 reads CASSLVVTGDGYTF. The CDR3 coding sequence is TGTGCCAGCAGCTTAGTTGTGACAGGGGATGGCTACACCTTC.

The V call is TRBV10-3, the J call TRBJ2-3, with 8 bases matching TRBD1. The CDR3 length is 17 residues. The germline V gene encodes CDR1 ENHRY and CDR2 SYGVKD. The ends lost 0 bases at V and 2 bases at J; junction bases unmatched: 7. The CDR3 loop reads CAISESTTGAYTDTQYF. As DNA, the CDR3 is TGTGCCATCAGTGAGTCCACGACAGGGGCATACACAGATACGCAGTATTTT.

This chain connects TRBV30 to TRBJ1-4; tentative D call: TRBD1 (5 bases). Germline V lookup: CDR1 GTSNPN, CDR2 SVGIG (reference sequence). The CDR3 has 13 residues. V was cut by 5 bases and J by 1 base, with 8 bases left in between. As DNA, the CDR3 is TGTGCCTGGGGGCAGGGAACTAATGAAAAACTGTTTTTT. Its protein is CAWGQGTNEKLFF.

This chain joins TRBV5-1 and TRBJ2-5; TRBD2 matches 10 bases. This CDR3 has 16 amino acids. The germline CDR1 and CDR2 sequences are SGHRS and YFSETQ. The trim removed 3 bases at V and 4 bases at J, leaving 9 bases unmatched. In DNA, the CDR3 is TGCGCCAGCAGCTCCCGGGTAGCGGGGGGTCGAGAGACCCAGTACTTC. Translating it yields CASSSRVAGGRETQYF.

The CDR3 DNA follows: TGTGCCAGCAGTGAAGCCGGGGCAGGGGGCGTCGGCTACACCTTC. Translation: CASSEAGAGGVGYTF. The rearrangement uses TRBV6-1 and TRBJ1-2; 8 bases line up with TRBD1. The CDR3 length is 15 residues. The germline V gene encodes CDR1 MNHNS and CDR2 SASEGT. J lost 8 bases, V lost 0 bases, and 8 bases had no gene match.

The genes are TRBV21-1 and TRBJ1-6; TRBD1 reflects the table's D call only, with no check against the DNA. TRBV21-1 constitutes a pseudogene. This CDR3 is 13 amino acids long. CDR3 sequence reads: CATGDRVDSPLHF. The CDR3 DNA sequence: TGTGCCACCGGCGACAGGGTTGATTCACCCCTCCACTTT.

The rearrangement links TRBV10-3 to TRBJ1-5; possible D gene TRBD1, 6 bases. Trimming left V 0 bases short and J 3 bases short, with 9 bases between. The germline CDR1 and CDR2 sequences are ENHRY and SYGVKD. This CDR3 has 15 residues. In nucleotides, the CDR3 is TGTGCCATCAGTGAGTCTCGGGGGCCCAATCAGCCCCAGCATTTT. Translation gives CAISESRGPNQPQHF.

This clone appeared a few times. The chain couples TRBV6-1 to TRBJ1-6; D possibly corresponds to TRBD1 (5 bases). The CDR3 is made up of 15 amino acids. With 7 bases removed from V and 7 bases from J, the gap between germline ends came to 17 bases. Germline assignment: CDR1 MNHNS and CDR2 SASEGT. The CDR3 sequence: CASIGTLMRNSPLHF. The DNA of the CDR3 is TGTGCCAGCATAGGGACCCTAATGAGGAATTCACCCCTCCACTTT.

J is TRBJ2-2 and V is TRBV28; 8 positions match TRBD1. Germline values: CDR1 MDHEN, CDR2 SYDVKM. With V trimmed by 8 bases and J by 1 base, 12 bases remained unmatched. The CDR3 runs to 17 residues. The CDR3 nucleotides are TGTGCCAGCGAAGGATCGGACAGGGCAAAGAACACCGGGGAGCTGTTTTTT. The encoded protein is CASEGSDRAKNTGELFF. Full variable domain (rest looked up from reference TRBV28 and TRBJ2-2): DVKVTQSSRYLVKRTGEKVFLECVQDMDHENMFWYRQDPGLGLRLIYFSYDVKMKEKGDIPEGYSVSREKKERFSLILESASTNQTSMYLCASEGSDRAKNTGELFFGEGSRLTVL.